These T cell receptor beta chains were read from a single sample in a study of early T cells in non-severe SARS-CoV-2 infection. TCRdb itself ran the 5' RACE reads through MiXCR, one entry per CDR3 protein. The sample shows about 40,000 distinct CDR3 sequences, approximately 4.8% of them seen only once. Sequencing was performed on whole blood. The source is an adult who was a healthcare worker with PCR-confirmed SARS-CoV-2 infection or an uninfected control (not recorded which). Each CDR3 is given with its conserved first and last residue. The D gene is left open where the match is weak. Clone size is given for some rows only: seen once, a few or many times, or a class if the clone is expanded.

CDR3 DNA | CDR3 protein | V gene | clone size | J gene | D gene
TGCGCCAGCAGCTTGGATGGGACATTGGGTTACGAGCAGTACTTC | CASSLDGTLGYEQYF | TRBV5-1 | NA | TRBJ2-7 | NA
TGTGCCAGCAGCCCTAGTGGGGGTAACACTGAAGCTTTCTTT | CASSPSGGNTEAFF | TRBV7-3 | many | TRBJ1-1 | NA
TGTGCCAGCAGTCAGGGGGGTAGCTACAATGAGCAGTTCTTC | CASSQGGSYNEQFF | TRBV28 | few | TRBJ2-1 | NA
TGCGTGACTAGCGGCACGAACACCGGGGAGCTGTTTTTT | CVTSGTNTGELFF | TRBV6-2/TRBV6-3 | NA | TRBJ2-2 | TRBD2
TGTGCCAGCAGTCCCGGTGGAGGCAGGGCCTACACTGAAGCTTTCTTT | CASSPGGGRAYTEAFF | TRBV6-1 | many | TRBJ1-1 | NA
TGTGCCAGCAGCCTAACGGGCAGGGGGAACTATAATTCACCCCTCCACTTT | CASSLTGRGNYNSPLHF | TRBV7-6 | few | TRBJ1-6 | TRBD1
TGTGCCAGCAGTTACTCGAGTAGCCCATGGGACGAGCAGTACTTC | CASSYSSSPWDEQYF | TRBV6-2/TRBV6-3 | NA | TRBJ2-7 | NA
TGCAGTGCTAGAGTGCTCAGGGGGTCCAACTATGGCTACACCTTC | CSARVLRGSNYGYTF | TRBV20-1 | few | TRBJ1-2 | TRBD1
TGTGCCAGCAGCTACGACAGCAACAATCAGCCCCAGCATTTT | CASSYDSNNQPQHF | TRBV7-2 | many | TRBJ1-5 | NA
TGTGCCAGCAGTATAATAGCAGGGGGAAGGTTTGGGGCCAACGTCCTGACTTTC | CASSIIAGGRFGANVLTF | TRBV27 | many | TRBJ2-6 | TRBD1
TGCAGGGCCGGGACAGGGGTCTCCTACGAGCAGTACTTC | CRAGTGVSYEQYF | TRBV20-1 | NA | TRBJ2-7 | TRBD1
TGCGCCAGCAGTGACAGCTCCTACGAGCAGTACTTC | CASSDSSYEQYF | TRBV10-1 | many | TRBJ2-7 | NA
TGCGCCAGCAGTGAGCTGACAGGGCTGCCCCGCGAGCAGTACTTC | CASSELTGLPREQYF | TRBV10-2 | few | TRBJ2-7 | TRBD1